A single TCR beta chain is shown here with its context. The data stem from a study of blood T cell repertoires in COVID-19. Produced via immunoSEQ multiplex PCR; TCRdb's table is partial and in-frame only. This table has 250,000 or so clones, 88% appearing once. The V end was cut by 5 bases, the J end by 7 bases, with 12 bases between. Germline V CDR1 and CDR2: KGHSH, LQKENI. The CDR3 is 14 residues long. The TCR comes from a woman in her thirties or forties with acute COVID-19. V usage is TRBV18 and J usage is TRBJ1-6, with TRBD1 as a possible D gene (6 bases). The sample comprised PBMCs or T cells enriched from blood (not recorded which). CDR3 in amino acids: CASSGGTGNSPLHF. The CDR3 DNA reads TGTGCCAGCTCAGGGGGCACCGGCAATTCACCCCTCCACTTT.